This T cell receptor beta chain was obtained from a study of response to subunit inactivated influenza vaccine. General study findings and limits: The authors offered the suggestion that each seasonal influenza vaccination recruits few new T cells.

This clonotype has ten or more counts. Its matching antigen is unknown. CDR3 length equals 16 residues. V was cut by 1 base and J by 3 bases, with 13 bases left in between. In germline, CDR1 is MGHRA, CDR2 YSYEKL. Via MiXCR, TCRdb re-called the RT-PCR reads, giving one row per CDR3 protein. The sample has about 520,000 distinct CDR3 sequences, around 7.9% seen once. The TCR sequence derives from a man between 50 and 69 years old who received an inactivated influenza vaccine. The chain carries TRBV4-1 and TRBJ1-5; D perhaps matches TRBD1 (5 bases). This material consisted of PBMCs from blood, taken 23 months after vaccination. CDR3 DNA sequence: TGCGCCAGCAGCCAAGGGGGCGCAAGTATCAATCAGCCCCAGCATTTT. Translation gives CASSQGGASINQPQHF.